Below are 32 T cell receptor beta chains sequenced from a single sample in a study of T cells in Graves' hyperthyroidism and ophthalmopathy. RNA transcripts gave rise to amplified TCR beta CDR3 regions. During a first-round RT-PCR of the TCR CDR3, the HTBI primer set was used. Each CDR3 protein is one row after TCRdb ran MiXCR on the multiplex PCR reads. This sample has about 690,000 distinct CDR3 sequences; around 15% occur once, and the top ten carry less than 20%. The material sequenced was blood. The receptors originated from a man aged 45-65 years with Graves' hyperthyroidism.

This clonotype was seen repeatedly, ten times or more. The CDR3 bases are TGTGCCACCTCGGACTGGAAGCGGGAGACCCAGTACTTC. This sequence encodes CATSDWKRETQYF. The rearrangement links TRBV3-1 to TRBJ2-5; TRBD2 might be the D (5 bases). CDR1 and CDR2 from the germline V gene are LGHDT and YNNKEL (reference sequence). The CDR3 is 13 residues long. V lost 10 bases and J lost 5, with 17 bases in between.

This chain connects TRBV5-1 to TRBJ2-7, with 7 bases lining up with TRBD1. The V gene's germline CDR1 is SGHRS and CDR2 YFSETQ. This CDR3 has 14 residues. With V trimmed by 6 bases and J by 3 bases, 9 bases remained unmatched. The CDR3 is CASKGTGANYEQYF. Written as DNA, the CDR3 is TGCGCCAGCAAAGGAACAGGGGCAAACTACGAGCAGTACTTC.

This clonotype was seen ten or more times. The chain is built from TRBV28 and TRBJ2-1; a possible D gene is TRBD1 (5 bases). Germline V CDR1 and CDR2: MDHEN, SYDVKM. V was clipped by 2 bases and J by 9 bases, with 11 bases between them. This CDR3 region has 13 residues. As DNA, the CDR3 is TGTGCCAGCAGTTTAAGGGGTGGCAGTGAGCAGTTCTTC. This codes for CASSLRGGSEQFF. Together with reference TRBV28 and TRBJ2-1, the CDR3 gives the full variable domain: DVKVTQSSRYLVKRTGEKVFLECVQDMDHENMFWYRQDPGLGLRLIYFSYDVKMKEKGDIPEGYSVSREKKERFSLILESASTNQTSMYLCASSLRGGSEQFFGPGTRLTVL.

This clonotype was counted at least ten times. The chain joins TRBV28 to TRBJ1-5, with D tentatively TRBD1 (6 bases). The V and J ends lost 5 bases and 0 bases respectively, with 17 bases between them. The V gene's germline CDR1 is MDHEN and CDR2 SYDVKM. The length of the CDR3 is 17 residues. The CDR3 spells CASSTPGDMYSNQPQHF. The CDR3 nucleotides read TGTGCCAGCAGTACGCCGGGGGACATGTATAGCAATCAGCCCCAGCATTTT.

This clonotype was counted at least ten times. This chain connects TRBV11-2 to TRBJ2-7, with D tentatively TRBD1 (6 bases). This CDR3 is 14 amino acids long. The V gene lost 2 bases and the J gene lost 2 bases, with 10 bases spanning the gap. Germline V gene lookup returns CDR1 SGHAT and CDR2 FQNNGV. The CDR3 DNA sequence: TGTGCCAGCAGCTTAAACAGGGTAACCTACGAGCAGTACTTC. Translated: CASSLNRVTYEQYF.

This clonotype has just a few counts. The chain has TRBV6-2 or TRBV6-3 and TRBJ2-7; no clear D gene. This CDR3 region has 14 residues. The V end lost 7 bases, the J end lost 3 bases, and 16 bases lay between the germline ends. Germline CDR1 is MNHEY and CDR2 is SVGEGT. The DNA for the CDR3 is TGTGCCAGCAACCCCCCGGAGACTCTCTACGAGCAGTACTTC. It translates to CASNPPETLYEQYF.

This clonotype has just a few counts. CDR3 DNA sequence: TGTGCCATCAGTGAGTCGATTCTCGTTACCTACGAGCAGTACTTC. Its protein is CAISESILVTYEQYF. The gene calls are TRBV10-3 and TRBJ2-7, with no clear D. The CDR3 runs to 15 residues. Looked up from germline, CDR1 is ENHRY and CDR2 is SYGVKD. With 0 bases removed from V and 2 bases from J, the gap between germline ends came to 11 bases.

This rearrangement joins TRBV10-2 to TRBJ2-7; D uncertain. Trimming took off 2 bases at V and 7 bases at J, with 24 bases between the two ends. Germline V gene sequence: CDR1 WSHSY, CDR2 SAAADI. This CDR3 is built from 17 residues. The CDR3: CASSEAVGHARNREQYF. For the CDR3, the DNA is TGCGCCAGCAGTGAGGCGGTGGGCCATGCGAGAAACCGGGAGCAGTACTTC.

This clonotype showed up many times. The CDR3 DNA reads TGTGCCAGCAAATTCGGAACACAGAGGGACGAGCAGTACTTC. The encoded protein is CASKFGTQRDEQYF. The chain couples TRBV6-1 to TRBJ2-7, with D possibly being TRBD2 (5 bases). This CDR3 comprises 14 residues. Per germline, CDR1 MNHNS and CDR2 SASEGT. With 7 bases removed from V and 5 bases from J, the gap between germline ends came to 18 bases.

This clonotype was observed many times. V usage is TRBV19 and J usage is TRBJ2-1; 9 nucleotides agree with TRBD2. With V trimmed by 0 bases and J by 10 bases, 16 bases remained unmatched. Germline loops: CDR1 LNHDA, CDR2 SQIVND (reference sequence). This CDR3 is built from 18 residues. CDR3 sequence: CASSIDLDSGSRVGEQFF. In nucleotides, the CDR3 is TGTGCCAGTAGTATAGATCTGGATAGCGGGAGCAGGGTTGGCGAGCAGTTCTTC.

This clonotype was counted a few times. At one end the junction does not follow the germline gene, possibly because of a read error. This chain's CDR3 is CASSYGSGGSRNGQFF. CDR3 nucleotide sequence: TGTGCCAGCAGCTACGGTTCGGGTGGGAGTCGCAATGGGCAGTTCTTC. The rearrangement joins TRBV11-3 to TRBJ2-1; D is possibly TRBD2 (5 bases). This CDR3 region has 16 residues. In germline, CDR1 is SGHNT, CDR2 YENEEA. Filled out from reference TRBV11-3 and TRBJ2-1, the complete variable domain reads EAGVVQSPRYKIIEKKQPVAFWCNPISGHNTLYWYLQNLGQGPELLIRYENEEAVDDSQLPKDRFSAERLKGVDSTLKIQPAELGDSAVYLCASSYGSGGSRNGQFFGPGTRLTVL.

This clonotype was recorded at least ten times. The chain has TRBV29-1 and TRBJ2-2; 15 nucleotides align to TRBD2. CDR3 length: 14 residues. Looked up from germline, CDR1 is SQVTM and CDR2 is ANQGSEA. V trimming: 7 bases; J trimming: 8 bases; junction bases outside the gene matches: 5. The CDR3 DNA is TGCAGCGCCCTGGGACTAGCGGGAGGAGGGGAGCTGTTTTTT. This sequence encodes CSALGLAGGGELFF.

The chain is built from TRBV10-3 and TRBJ2-7; 10 bases map to TRBD2. The CDR3 loop spans 12 amino acids. V shed 11 bases, J shed 4 bases, and the junction held 5 bases outside the gene matches. Germline V gene data show CDR1 as ENHRY and CDR2 as SYGVKD. CDR3 in amino acids: CAAGTSEYEQYF. The CDR3 region has the DNA TGTGCCGCCGGGACTAGCGAATACGAGCAGTACTTC.

The chain couples TRBV20-1 to TRBJ1-5; TRBD1 matches 8 bases. This CDR3 has 16 amino acids. After removal of 0 bases from V and 1 base from J, the junction contained 5 bases not matched to a gene. The germline CDR1 and CDR2 sequences are DFQATT and SNEGSKA (reference sequence). The CDR3 protein is CSAREHRGGSNQPQHF. The CDR3 DNA is TGCAGTGCTAGAGAACACAGGGGGGGAAGCAATCAGCCCCAGCATTTT.

This clonotype was counted ten times or more. The rearrangement joins TRBV6-1 to TRBJ1-1, with a weak D call TRBD1 (5 bases). V lost 4 bases and J 3 bases, leaving 12 bases between the germline ends. Germline V gene sequence: CDR1 MNHNS, CDR2 SASEGT. This CDR3 contains 14 residues. For the CDR3, the DNA is TGTGCCAGCAGTGCGAGGGGCGGCGACACTGAAGCTTTCTTT. As protein: CASSARGGDTEAFF.

This sequence joins TRBV6-5 and TRBJ1-6; 8 bases map to TRBD1. V lost 2 bases, J lost 7 bases, and 7 bases stayed unmatched. Germline V CDR1 and CDR2: MNHEY, SVGAGI. The CDR3 loop spans 16 amino acids. The CDR3 loop is CASSYLQGVPNSPLHF. The DNA of the CDR3 is TGTGCCAGCAGTTACCTACAGGGGGTACCAAATTCACCCCTCCACTTT.

This clonotype was seen more than once but under ten times. The chain employs TRBV14 and TRBJ1-5, with unresolved D. CDR1 is SGHDN and CDR2 is FVKESK in the germline V gene. V was shortened by 0 bases and J by 6 bases, with 6 bases between the two germline ends. This CDR3 contains 13 residues. The CDR3 coding sequence is TGTGCCAGCAGCCAAGATAACCGTCAGCCCCAGCATTTT. Amino acid sequence: CASSQDNRQPQHF.

This clonotype was seen a few times. The chain combines TRBV30 with TRBJ2-3, with D perhaps matching TRBD2 (6 bases). Trimming shortened V by 4 bases and J by 6 bases, and 17 bases separated the two germline ends. The CDR3 is 14 residues long. Germline lookup yields CDR1 GTSNPN and CDR2 SVGIG (reference sequence). CDR3 nucleotide sequence: TGTGCCTGGACGGTCGGGAGTGCAGTTGATACGCAGTATTTT. This gives the protein CAWTVGSAVDTQYF.

This clonotype was found many times. The chain combines TRBV12-3 or TRBV12-4 with TRBJ1-1; D unclear. The CDR3 is made up of 15 amino acids. V was shortened by 8 bases and J by 1 base, with 17 bases between the two germline ends. CDR3 nucleotides: TGTGCCAGCCACCATAGGGTCAGCACGAACACTGAAGCTTTCTTT. Translating gives CASHHRVSTNTEAFF.

V is TRBV20-1 and J is TRBJ2-1; 12 bases map to TRBD2. CDR1 DFQATT and CDR2 SNEGSKA come from the germline V gene (reference sequence). V shed 1 base and J 9 bases; nucleotides not matched to a gene: 4. The CDR3 is 14 amino acids. The CDR3 DNA reads TGCAGTGCTAGAGGGACTAGCGGGAACGTTGAGCAGTTCTTC. Protein sequence: CSARGTSGNVEQFF.

The table lists this clonotype with many counts. The rearrangement joins TRBV7-2 to TRBJ2-7; 8 bases agree with TRBD1. The CDR3 runs to 14 residues. The germline gives CDR1 SGHTA, CDR2 FQGNSA. Losses at the gene ends were 5 bases for V and 4 bases for J; bases not matched to a gene: 7. The CDR3 DNA reads as TGTGCCAGCAGCCCTGGACAGGGAAAGTACGAGCAGTACTTC. This gives the protein CASSPGQGKYEQYF.

This clonotype was detected many times. V gene TRBV24-1 combines with J gene TRBJ2-7; TRBD2 matches at 11 bases. Trimming took 1 base from V and 5 from J; bases not matched to a gene: 6. This CDR3 comprises 16 residues. Germline V gene lookup returns CDR1 KGHDR and CDR2 SFDVKD. The CDR3 coding sequence is TGTGCCACCAGTGATTTCACTAGCGGGGGAGCCCACGAGCAGTACTTC. It is translated as CATSDFTSGGAHEQYF.

The rearrangement joins TRBV10-1 to TRBJ1-1, with D unresolved. V was shortened by 3 bases and J by 8 bases, with 7 bases between the two germline ends. The CDR3 contains 11 residues. Germline V CDR1 and CDR2: WNHNN, SYGVQD (reference sequence). Written as DNA, the CDR3 is TGCGCCAGCAGTGATCGGGGAGAAGCTTTCTTT. Protein sequence: CASSDRGEAFF.

This clonotype was seen ten or more times. The chain employs TRBV6-1 and TRBJ2-7; D possibly corresponds to TRBD2 (5 bases). From germline, CDR1 is MNHNS and CDR2 SASEGT. V shed 8 bases and J shed 0 bases, with 11 bases lying between them. The CDR3 runs 13 residues. Written as DNA, the CDR3 is TGTGCCAGCCGCCCGGGGAGCTCCTACGAGCAGTACTTC. It specifies CASRPGSSYEQYF.

This clonotype has a count of ten or more. The CDR3 reads CAWSAGQGPYEQYF. Written as DNA, the CDR3 is TGTGCCTGGAGTGCGGGACAGGGCCCTTACGAGCAGTACTTC. The chain couples TRBV30 to TRBJ2-7, with 9 nucleotides matching TRBD1. V lost 1 base to trimming and J lost 4 bases; unmatched junction nucleotides: 5. Germline CDR1 reads GTSNPN; CDR2 reads SVGIG (reference sequence). The CDR3 covers 14 residues. Using reference TRBV30 and TRBJ2-7 for the parts outside the CDR3, the full variable domain is SQTIHQWPATLVQPVGSPLSLECTVEGTSNPNLYWYRQAAGRGLQLLFYSVGIGQISSEVPQNLSASRPQDRQFILSSKKLLLSDSGFYLCAWSAGQGPYEQYFGPGTRLTVT.

This clonotype was counted ten times or more. This chain connects TRBV15 to TRBJ2-7, with D possibly matching TRBD2 (5 bases). Between the trimmed V and J ends, which lost 0 bases and 5 bases, there was a span of 11 bases. The CDR3 runs to 14 residues. The V gene's germline CDR1 is LNHNV and CDR2 YYDKDF (reference sequence). DNA for the CDR3: TGTGCCACCAGCAGAGATCGGGAATCTCACGAGCAGTACTTC. Encoded protein: CATSRDRESHEQYF.

This clonotype was counted ten times or more. CDR3: CASTRQGFQNTEAFF. The CDR3 DNA reads TGCGCCAGCACAAGACAGGGCTTTCAAAACACTGAAGCTTTCTTT. The chain joins TRBV5-1 to TRBJ1-1, with TRBD1 matching 7 bases. This CDR3 has 15 residues. Per germline, CDR1 SGHRS and CDR2 YFSETQ. The ends lost 6 bases at V and 2 bases at J; junction bases unmatched: 10. The full variable domain, its missing parts supplied by reference TRBV5-1 and TRBJ1-1, is KAGVTQTPRYLIKTRGQQVTLSCSPISGHRSVSWYQQTPGQGLQFLFEYFSETQRNKGNFPGRFSGRQFSNSRSEMNVSTLELGDSALYLCASTRQGFQNTEAFFGQGTRLTVV.

This clonotype has at least ten counts. The chain uses TRBV10-1 and TRBJ2-7, with 7 bases matching TRBD2. There are 14 residues in the CDR3. V lost 3 bases and J lost 7; bases outside the gene matches: 9. Germline lookup yields CDR1 WNHNN and CDR2 SYGVQD (reference sequence). The CDR3 spells CASSEMAGVREQYF. The CDR3 DNA reads as TGCGCCAGCAGTGAAATGGCGGGAGTTCGGGAGCAGTACTTC.

The sample holds many counts of this clonotype. The chain recombines TRBV2 with TRBJ2-3; tentative D call: TRBD1 (6 bases). The germline CDR1 and CDR2 sequences are SNHLY and FYNNEI. The CDR3 consists of 13 residues. Trimming stripped 7 bases from V and 2 bases from J, with 10 bases between. The CDR3 nucleotides read TGTGCCAGCATAGGGACAAACACAGATACGCAGTATTTT. It specifies CASIGTNTDTQYF.

Many counts were recorded for this clonotype. This rearrangement joins TRBV7-9 to TRBJ1-4; D ambiguous. Germline V gives CDR1 SEHNR, CDR2 FQNEAQ (reference sequence). The CDR3 covers 18 residues. V dropped 4 bases and J dropped 2 bases, with 20 bases sitting between them. The CDR3 nucleotides are TGTGCCAGCAGCTATCCACCGGACCTTGTGGCTACTAATGAAAAACTGTTTTTT. It codes for CASSYPPDLVATNEKLFF.

The V gene is TRBV10-1, the J gene TRBJ2-5; 8 bases map to TRBD2. This CDR3 contains 15 residues. J lost 7 bases, V lost 5 bases, and 12 bases had no gene match. CDR1 and CDR2 (germline): WNHNN, SYGVQD (reference sequence). The CDR3 region has the DNA TGCGCCAGCAGTTCCTCGGGGGGGGGTTCCCGGACCCAGTACTTC. This translates into CASSSSGGGSRTQYF.

This clonotype was seen ten or more times. This chain links TRBV12-3 or TRBV12-4 with TRBJ2-7; maybe TRBD2 (7 bases). The CDR3 consists of 15 residues. V was shortened by 5 bases and J by 7 bases, with 21 bases between the two germline ends. The CDR3 sequence is CASSPRFGGLGEQYF. CDR3 nucleotides: TGTGCCAGCAGTCCCCGGTTCGGGGGGCTAGGAGAGCAGTACTTC.